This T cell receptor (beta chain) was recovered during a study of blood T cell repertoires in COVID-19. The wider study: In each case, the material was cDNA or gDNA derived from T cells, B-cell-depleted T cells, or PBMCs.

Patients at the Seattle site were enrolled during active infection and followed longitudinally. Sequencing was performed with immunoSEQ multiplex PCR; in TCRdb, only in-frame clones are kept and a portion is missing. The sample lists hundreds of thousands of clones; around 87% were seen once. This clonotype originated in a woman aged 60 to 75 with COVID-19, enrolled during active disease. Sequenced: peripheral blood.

CDR3 in DNA: TGCGCCAGCAGCCAAGATTTCTCACAGGGGGCTTACAATGAGCAGTTCTTC. This sequence encodes CASSQDFSQGAYNEQFF. The rearrangement links TRBV4-1 to TRBJ2-1, with 9 bases matching TRBD1. V shed 0 bases and J 4 bases; nucleotides not matched to a gene: 7. In germline, CDR1 is MGHRA, CDR2 YSYEKL. This CDR3 region has 17 residues.